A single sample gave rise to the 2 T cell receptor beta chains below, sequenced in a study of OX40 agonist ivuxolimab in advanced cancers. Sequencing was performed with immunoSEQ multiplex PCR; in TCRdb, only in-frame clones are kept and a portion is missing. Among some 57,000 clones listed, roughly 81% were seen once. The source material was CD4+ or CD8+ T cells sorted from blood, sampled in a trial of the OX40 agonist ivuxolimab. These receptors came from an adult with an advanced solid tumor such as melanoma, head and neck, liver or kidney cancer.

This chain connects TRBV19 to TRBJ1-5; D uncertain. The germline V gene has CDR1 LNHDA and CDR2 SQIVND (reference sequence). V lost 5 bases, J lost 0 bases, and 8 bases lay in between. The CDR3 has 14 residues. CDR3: CASSHLSSNQPQHF. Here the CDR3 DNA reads TGTGCCAGTAGTCACCTGAGTAGCAATCAGCCCCAGCATTTT.

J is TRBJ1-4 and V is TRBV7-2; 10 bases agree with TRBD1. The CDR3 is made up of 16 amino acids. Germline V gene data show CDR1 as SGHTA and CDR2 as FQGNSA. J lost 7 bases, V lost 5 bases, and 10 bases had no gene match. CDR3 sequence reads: CASSLRSGTGAEKLFF. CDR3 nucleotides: TGTGCCAGCAGCCTCAGGTCCGGGACAGGGGCTGAAAAACTGTTTTTT.